The 27 T cell receptor beta chains given below trace back to one sample, sequenced in a study of blood T cell repertoires in COVID-19. Measured with immunoSEQ multiplex PCR; TCRdb has only the in-frame clones, and not every one. The sample lists roughly 160,000 clones; 88% were seen once. The specimen sequenced was peripheral blood. Source of these receptors: a man in his 60s with acute or convalescent COVID-19.

The chain links TRBV6-5 to TRBJ2-7, with a possible D match to TRBD2 (7 bases). This CDR3 spans 14 amino acids. V dropped 3 bases and J dropped 6 bases, with 15 bases sitting between them. Germline V gene data show CDR1 as MNHEY and CDR2 as SVGAGI. CDR3: CASSYSVRGAEQYV. In DNA form, the CDR3 reads TGTGCCAGCAGTTATTCGGTCCGGGGGGCCGAGCAGTACGTC.

V usage is TRBV7-9 and J usage is TRBJ2-3; D might be TRBD1 (5 bases). The V end lost 0 bases, the J end lost 3 bases, and 7 bases lay between the germline ends. The CDR3 is made up of 14 amino acids. From germline, CDR1 is SEHNR and CDR2 FQNEAQ (reference sequence). CDR3 nucleotide sequence: TGTGCCAGCAGCTTAGCGCAGGGAACAGATACGCAGTATTTT. It yields the protein CASSLAQGTDTQYF.

The genes are TRBV18 and TRBJ1-1; D is uncertain. CDR3 size: 14 residues. V gave up 2 bases and J gave up 0 bases, with 7 bases separating them. CDR1 KGHSH and CDR2 LQKENI come from the germline V gene. CDR3 residues: CASSPESLNTEAFF. The DNA for the CDR3 is TGTGCCAGCTCACCAGAGAGTTTGAACACTGAAGCTTTCTTT.

This chain uses TRBV5-1 with TRBJ2-2; D may be TRBD1 (5 bases). Deletions cut 9 bases from V and 4 bases from J, with 13 bases between. The CDR3 covers 13 residues. Germline V gene sequence: CDR1 SGHRS, CDR2 YFSETQ. CDR3 nucleotide sequence: TGCGCCACTCCTACAGGCTCCACCGGGGAGCTGTTTTTT. Protein product: CATPTGSTGELFF.

The chain uses TRBV5-8 and TRBJ2-3; tentatively, D is TRBD2 (7 bases). CDR3 length equals 18 residues. From germline, CDR1 is SGHTS and CDR2 YDEGEE. V was shortened by 7 bases and J by 1 base, with 25 bases between the two germline ends. This CDR3 is CASPWNQTRGPGTDTQYF. Written as DNA, the CDR3 is TGTGCCAGCCCGTGGAATCAAACGCGGGGGCCCGGCACAGATACGCAGTATTTT.

The genes are TRBV30 and TRBJ2-5; perhaps TRBD2 as D (5 bases). The CDR3 is made up of 15 amino acids. The germline V gene has CDR1 GTSNPN and CDR2 SVGIG (reference sequence). The ends were cut back, 4 bases at V and 7 bases at J, with 22 bases in the middle. CDR3 DNA: TGTGCCTGGATATCCGCCCCGGACTCAACTTCGACCCAGTACTTC. Encoded protein: CAWISAPDSTSTQYF.

The chain combines TRBV7-8 with TRBJ2-7; 8 bases map to TRBD2. Germline V lookup: CDR1 SGHVS, CDR2 FQNEAQ. This CDR3 comprises 15 residues. Trimming took 3 bases from V and 2 from J; bases not matched to a gene: 6. CDR3 protein: CASSLKSGRTYEQYF. The CDR3 coding sequence is TGTGCCAGCAGCTTGAAGAGCGGGAGAACCTACGAGCAGTACTTC.

The rearrangement joins TRBV11-2 to TRBJ1-2; 7 positions match TRBD1. V shed 1 base, J shed 6 bases, and the junction held 5 bases outside the gene matches. Germline lookup yields CDR1 SGHAT and CDR2 FQNNGV. CDR3 length: 14 amino acids. The CDR3 here is CASSLAGQVDGYTF. The CDR3 DNA sequence: TGTGCCAGCAGCTTAGCCGGACAGGTGGATGGCTACACCTTC.

The V and J genes are TRBV2 and TRBJ1-2; TRBD1 matches at 7 bases. Germline CDR1 SNHLY, CDR2 FYNNEI. V shed 1 base and J 14 bases; nucleotides not matched to a gene: 7. The CDR3 covers 12 residues. The CDR3 DNA reads TGTGCCAGCAGTGAAGAGACAGGGCTAGGAACCTTC. Protein product: CASSEETGLGTF.

As concerns this clone: Compared with germline, one end of the junction differs, possibly owing to a read error. The chain employs TRBV12-5 and TRBJ2-1; 9 positions agree with TRBD2. The CDR3 length is 16 residues. CDR1 and CDR2 (germline): LGHNT, FRNRAP. The CDR3 nucleotides are TGTGCTAGTGGTTCTCGAGGCGGGGGGGCCTACAGTGAGCAGTTCTTC. Encoded protein: CASGSRGGGAYSEQFF.

This chain joins TRBV2 and TRBJ1-2; 10 bases agree with TRBD1. The germline V gene encodes CDR1 SNHLY and CDR2 FYNNEI. Trimming took 10 bases from V and 0 from J; bases not matched to a gene: 2. This CDR3 contains 13 residues. The CDR3 region is CATGQGANYGYTF. The CDR3 bases are TGTGCCACTGGACAGGGGGCTAACTATGGCTACACCTTC. Variable domain in full (rest from reference TRBV2 and TRBJ1-2): EPEVTQTPSHQVTQMGQEVILRCVPISNHLYFYWYRQILGQKVEFLVSFYNNEISEKSEIFDDQFSVERPDGSNFTLKIRSTKLEDSAMYFCATGQGANYGYTFGSGTRLTVV.

The rearrangement joins TRBV3-1 (or the pseudogene TRBV3-2) to TRBJ1-4; D gene ambiguous. Germline loops: CDR1 LGHDT, CDR2 YNNKEL (reference sequence). V was pared by 4 bases and J by 3 bases, with 6 bases between. This CDR3 is built from 13 residues. The CDR3, as DNA: TGTGCCAGCAGCCTCCCCTCTAATGAAAAACTGTTTTTT. Its protein is CASSLPSNEKLFF.

The chain carries TRBV7-9 and TRBJ2-7; D perhaps matches TRBD1 (8 bases). Germline-derived CDR1 and CDR2 are SEHNR and FQNEAQ (reference sequence). V lost 4 bases and J 3 bases, leaving 16 bases between the germline ends. The CDR3 extends over 15 amino acids. The CDR3 DNA is TGTGCCAGCAGCTCCGGACAGGGAGGGGACTACGAGCAGTACTTC. It is translated as CASSSGQGGDYEQYF. Looking up the rest from reference TRBV7-9 and TRBJ2-7 gives the full variable domain: DTGVSQNPRHKITKRGQNVTFRCDPISEHNRLYWYRQTLGQGPEFLTYFQNEAQLEKSRLLSDRFSAERPKGSFSTLEIQRTEQGDSAMYLCASSSGQGGDYEQYFGPGTRLTVT.

A few counts support this clone. This chain uses TRBV19 with TRBJ1-3; 9 nucleotides agree with TRBD1. The CDR3 is 15 residues long. V lost 4 bases, J lost 4 bases, and 5 bases stayed unmatched. Germline V gives CDR1 LNHDA, CDR2 SQIVND (reference sequence). CDR3 sequence reads: CASSTGQGNGNTIYF. The CDR3 nucleotides read TGTGCCAGTAGTACGGGACAGGGAAACGGAAACACCATATATTTT.

The chain uses TRBV12-2 and TRBJ2-1; TRBD2 is taken as the D call from the table, unchecked against the DNA. TRBV12-2 is reported as a pseudogene. The CDR3 consists of 14 residues. This CDR3 reads CASRLVEPLNEQFF. The CDR3 bases are TGTGCAAGTCGCTTAGTAGAACCCCTCAATGAGCAGTTCTTC.

The chain links TRBV19 to TRBJ1-6; 7 positions agree with TRBD1. Germline V gene lookup returns CDR1 LNHDA and CDR2 SQIVND (reference sequence). This CDR3 contains 14 residues. Trimming removed 6 bases from V and 4 bases from J; junction bases left unmatched: 3. This chain's CDR3 is CASRRGPYNSPLHF. The CDR3 DNA is TGTGCCAGTAGGAGGGGGCCGTATAATTCACCCCTCCACTTT.

The chain combines TRBV6-5 with TRBJ1-2, with unresolved D. The CDR3 covers 12 residues. The germline V gene has CDR1 MNHEY and CDR2 SVGAGI. V was shortened by 8 bases and J by 6 bases, with 13 bases between the two germline ends. The CDR3 bases are TGTGCCAGCTCCGCAGGCTCGAATGGCTACACCTTC. It encodes CASSAGSNGYTF.

V gene TRBV19 combines with J gene TRBJ1-4; perhaps TRBD1 as D (6 bases). With 8 bases removed from V and 5 bases from J, the gap between germline ends came to 15 bases. The CDR3 length is 14 residues. Germline CDR1 is LNHDA and CDR2 is SQIVND (reference sequence). Here the CDR3 reads CASRTGQQNEKLFF. In DNA form, the CDR3 reads TGTGCCAGTCGAACCGGACAGCAGAATGAAAAACTGTTTTTT.

This clone appeared a single time. V and J are TRBV10-3 and TRBJ1-1, with D perhaps matching TRBD1 (5 bases). Trimming removed 4 bases from V and 1 base from J, with 10 bases in between. The germline V gene has CDR1 ENHRY and CDR2 SYGVKD. The CDR3 spans 14 residues. CDR3 nucleotide sequence: TGTGCCATCAGTGTGCAGGGTTCGAACACTGAAGCTTTCTTT. Its protein is CAISVQGSNTEAFF.

The chain carries TRBV5-6 and TRBJ2-7; D call uncertain. The CDR3 loop spans 14 amino acids. Per germline, CDR1 SGHDT and CDR2 YYEEEE. Trimming cost V 4 bases and J 3 bases, with 14 bases left between them. The CDR3 bases are TGTGCCAGCAGCCCCCTTGGAGAGGTCTACGAGCAGTACTTC. Its translation: CASSPLGEVYEQYF.

Here the CDR3 reads CASSIAGTGKGEAFF. Here the CDR3 DNA reads TGTGCCAGTAGTATAGCCGGGACTGGAAAGGGGGAAGCTTTCTTT. The chain is built from TRBV19 and TRBJ1-1, with TRBD1 as a possible D gene (5 bases). Per the germline V gene, CDR1 is LNHDA and CDR2 is SQIVND (reference sequence). The CDR3 is made up of 15 amino acids. Trimming pared 1 base from V and 8 bases from J, leaving 17 bases between.

This clone was counted a few times. The chain has TRBV11-3 and TRBJ2-7; a possible D gene is TRBD1 (5 bases). The CDR3 spans 14 residues. V lost 2 bases and J 1 base, leaving 9 bases between the germline ends. CDR1 and CDR2 from the germline V gene are SGHNT and YENEEA. DNA for the CDR3: TGTGCCAGCAGCTTAACGACAGTTTCCTACGAGCAGTACTTC. Residues: CASSLTTVSYEQYF.

The chain carries TRBV10-3 and TRBJ2-5; 8 nucleotides line up with TRBD1. Germline V gives CDR1 ENHRY, CDR2 SYGVKD. Unmatched junction bases numbered 2, after V lost 0 bases and J lost 2 bases. This CDR3 has 15 residues. The CDR3 DNA is TGTGCCATCAGTGAGTCAGGACAGGGTCAAGAGACCCAGTACTTC. Its translation: CAISESGQGQETQYF.

With regard to this clone: Germline and junction disagree at one end, which may indicate a read error. The chain combines TRBV30 with TRBJ1-1; TRBD1 matches at 9 bases. This CDR3 contains 14 residues. Per germline, CDR1 GTSNPN and CDR2 SVGIG (reference sequence). CDR3 loop: CAWSNGQGNSEAFF. In nucleotides, the CDR3 is TGTGCCTGGAGTAACGGACAGGGGAACTCTGAAGCTTTCTTT.

This clone was observed a few times. The chain is built from TRBV18 and TRBJ1-2; 7 bases are shared with TRBD1. The V segment lost 6 bases and the J segment 7 bases; nucleotides outside the gene matches: 8. CDR3 length equals 13 residues. CDR1 and CDR2 (germline): KGHSH, LQKENI. DNA for the CDR3: TGTGCCAGCTCGGTCGACAGGGCTGTTGGCTACACCTTC. Its translation: CASSVDRAVGYTF.

The chain links TRBV11-3 to TRBJ1-1; D might be TRBD1 (6 bases). Germline-derived CDR1 and CDR2 are SGHNT and YENEEA. The CDR3 sequence is 16 residues long. V was cut by 7 bases and J by 0 bases, with 18 bases left in between. The DNA of the CDR3 is TGTGCCAGCACCCATAGGCAGGGGACCTTGAACACTGAAGCTTTCTTT. Encoded protein: CASTHRQGTLNTEAFF.

The rearrangement uses TRBV10-3 and TRBJ2-2; 7 nucleotides match TRBD2. The germline gives CDR1 ENHRY, CDR2 SYGVKD. The V segment lost 8 bases and the J segment 5 bases; nucleotides outside the gene matches: 11. The CDR3 length is 15 residues. CDR3 sequence (DNA): TGTGCCATCCCGAGGGAGGGATCGAGGACCGGGGAGCTGTTTTTT. Residues: CAIPREGSRTGELFF.